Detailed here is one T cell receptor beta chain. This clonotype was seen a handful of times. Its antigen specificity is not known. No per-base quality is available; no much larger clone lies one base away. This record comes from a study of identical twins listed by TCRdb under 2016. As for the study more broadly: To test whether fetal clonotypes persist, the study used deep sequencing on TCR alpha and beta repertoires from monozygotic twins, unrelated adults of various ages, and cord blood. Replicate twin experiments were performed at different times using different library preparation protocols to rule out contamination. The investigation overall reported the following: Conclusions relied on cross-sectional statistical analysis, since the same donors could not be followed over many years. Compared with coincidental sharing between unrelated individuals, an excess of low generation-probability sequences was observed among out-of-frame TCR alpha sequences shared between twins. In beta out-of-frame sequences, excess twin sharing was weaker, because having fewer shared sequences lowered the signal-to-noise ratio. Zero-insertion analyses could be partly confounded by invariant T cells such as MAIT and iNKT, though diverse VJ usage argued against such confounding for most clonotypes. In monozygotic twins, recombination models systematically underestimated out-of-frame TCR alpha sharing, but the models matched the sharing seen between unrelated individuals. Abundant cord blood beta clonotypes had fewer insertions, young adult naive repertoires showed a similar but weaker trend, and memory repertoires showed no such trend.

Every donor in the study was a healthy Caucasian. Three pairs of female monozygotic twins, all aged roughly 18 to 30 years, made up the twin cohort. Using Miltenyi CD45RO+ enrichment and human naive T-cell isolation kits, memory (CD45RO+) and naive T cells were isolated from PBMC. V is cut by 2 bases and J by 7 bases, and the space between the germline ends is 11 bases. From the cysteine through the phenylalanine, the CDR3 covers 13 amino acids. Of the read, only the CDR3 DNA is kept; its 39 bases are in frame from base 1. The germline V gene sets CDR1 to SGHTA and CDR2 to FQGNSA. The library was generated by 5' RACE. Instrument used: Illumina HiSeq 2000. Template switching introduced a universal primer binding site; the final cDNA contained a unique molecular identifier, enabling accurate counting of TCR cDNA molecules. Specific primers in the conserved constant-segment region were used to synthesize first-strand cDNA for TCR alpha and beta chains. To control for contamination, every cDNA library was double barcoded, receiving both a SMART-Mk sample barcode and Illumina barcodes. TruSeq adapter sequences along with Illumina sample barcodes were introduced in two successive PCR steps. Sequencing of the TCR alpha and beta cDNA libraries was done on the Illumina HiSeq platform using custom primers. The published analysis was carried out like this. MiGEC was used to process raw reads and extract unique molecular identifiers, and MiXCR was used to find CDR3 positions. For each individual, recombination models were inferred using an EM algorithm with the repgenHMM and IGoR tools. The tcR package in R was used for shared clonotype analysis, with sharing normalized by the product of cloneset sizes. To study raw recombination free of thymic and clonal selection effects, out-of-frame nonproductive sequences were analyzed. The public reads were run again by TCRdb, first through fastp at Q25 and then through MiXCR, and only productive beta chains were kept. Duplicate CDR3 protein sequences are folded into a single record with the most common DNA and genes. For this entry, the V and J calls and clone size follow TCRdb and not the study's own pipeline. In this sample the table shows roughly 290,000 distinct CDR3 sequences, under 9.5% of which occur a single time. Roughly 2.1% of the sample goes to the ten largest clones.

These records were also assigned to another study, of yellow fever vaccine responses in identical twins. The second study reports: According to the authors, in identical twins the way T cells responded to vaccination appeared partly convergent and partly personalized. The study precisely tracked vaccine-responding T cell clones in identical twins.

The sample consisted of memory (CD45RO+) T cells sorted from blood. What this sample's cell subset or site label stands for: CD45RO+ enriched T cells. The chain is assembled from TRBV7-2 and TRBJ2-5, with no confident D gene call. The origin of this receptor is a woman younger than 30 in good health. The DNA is TGTGCCAGCAGCTTAAGGGAAGTAGGGACCCAGTACTTC. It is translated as CASSLREVGTQYF. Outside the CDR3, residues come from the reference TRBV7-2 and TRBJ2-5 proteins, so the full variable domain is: GAGVSQSPSNKVTEKGKDVELRCDPISGHTALYWYRQSLGQGLEFLIYFQGNSAPDKSGLPSDRFSAERTGGSVSTLTIQRTQQEDSAVYLCASSLREVGTQYFGPGTRLLVL.